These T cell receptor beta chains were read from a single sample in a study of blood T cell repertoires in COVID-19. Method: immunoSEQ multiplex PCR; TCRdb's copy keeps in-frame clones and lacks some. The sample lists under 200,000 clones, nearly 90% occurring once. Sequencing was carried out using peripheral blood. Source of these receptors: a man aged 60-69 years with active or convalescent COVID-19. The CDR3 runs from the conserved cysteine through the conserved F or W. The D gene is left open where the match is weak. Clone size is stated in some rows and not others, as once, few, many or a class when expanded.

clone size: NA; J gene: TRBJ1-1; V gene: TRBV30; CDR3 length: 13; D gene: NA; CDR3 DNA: TGTGCCTACAAATCAGGGGTGAACACTGAAGCTTTCTTT; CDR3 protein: CAYKSGVNTEAFF
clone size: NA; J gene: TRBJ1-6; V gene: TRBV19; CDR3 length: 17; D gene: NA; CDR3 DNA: TGTGCCAGTAGTATATCGGCGCCAGGGGTTTTTAGTTCACCCCTCCACTTT; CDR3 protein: CASSISAPGVFSSPLHF
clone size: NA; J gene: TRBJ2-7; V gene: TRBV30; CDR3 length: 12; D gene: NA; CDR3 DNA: TGTGCCTGGAGTGGCCGAAGAGGCGAGCAGTACTTC; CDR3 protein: CAWSGRRGEQYF
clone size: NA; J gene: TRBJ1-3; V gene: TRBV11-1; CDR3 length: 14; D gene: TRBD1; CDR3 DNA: TGTGCCAGCAGCGAACAGGGGACTGGAAACACCATATATTTT; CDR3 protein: CASSEQGTGNTIYF
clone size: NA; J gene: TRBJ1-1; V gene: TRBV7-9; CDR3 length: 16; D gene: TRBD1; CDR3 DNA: TGTGCCAGCAGCTTAGCGCCGGGACAGGTGTCACCTGAAGCTTTCTTT; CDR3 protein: CASSLAPGQVSPEAFF
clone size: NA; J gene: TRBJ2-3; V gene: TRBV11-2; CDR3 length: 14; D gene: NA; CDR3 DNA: TGTGCCAGCCGGCTTAGAGGCGGCACAGATACGCAGTATTTT; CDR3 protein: CASRLRGGTDTQYF
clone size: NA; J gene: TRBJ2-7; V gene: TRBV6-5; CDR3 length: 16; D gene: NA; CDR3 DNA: TGTGCCAGCAGTTACCTCGGGCGGGGGCTTTCCTACGAGCAGTACTTC; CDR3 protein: CASSYLGRGLSYEQYF
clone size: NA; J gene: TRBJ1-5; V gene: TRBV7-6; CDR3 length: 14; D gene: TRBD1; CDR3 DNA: TGTGCCAGCAGCTTAGGCAGGGGGTTTCAGCCCCAGCATTTT; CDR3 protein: CASSLGRGFQPQHF
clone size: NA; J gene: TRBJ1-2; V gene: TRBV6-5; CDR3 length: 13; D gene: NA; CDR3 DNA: TGTGCCAGCAGTTACTCGAGAGGAGATGGCTACACCTTC; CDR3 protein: CASSYSRGDGYTF
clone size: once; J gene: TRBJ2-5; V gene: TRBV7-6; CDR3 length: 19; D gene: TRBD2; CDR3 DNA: TGTGCCAGCGTCCCCCTCCCGGCGACTAGCGGGGGTCCCGGGGAGACCCAGTACTTC; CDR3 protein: CASVPLPATSGGPGETQYF
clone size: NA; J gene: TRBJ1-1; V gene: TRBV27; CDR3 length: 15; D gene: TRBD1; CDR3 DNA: TGTGCCAGCAGTCCAGCCGACAGGGGTCACACTGAAGCTTTCTTT; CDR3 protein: CASSPADRGHTEAFF
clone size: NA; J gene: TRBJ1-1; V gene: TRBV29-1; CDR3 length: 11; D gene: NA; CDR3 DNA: TGCAGCGTTGAAAACAGGGCGAAAGCTTTCTTT; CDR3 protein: CSVENRAKAFF
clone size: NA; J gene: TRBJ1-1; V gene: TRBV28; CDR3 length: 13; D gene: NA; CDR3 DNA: TGTGCCAGCAGTACCGGGACAACCCCTTTAGCTTTCTTT; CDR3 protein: CASSTGTTPLAFF
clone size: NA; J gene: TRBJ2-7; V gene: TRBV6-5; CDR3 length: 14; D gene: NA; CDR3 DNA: TGTGCCAGCAGTTACATCGGGAGCTCCTACGAGCAGTACTTC; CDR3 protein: CASSYIGSSYEQYF
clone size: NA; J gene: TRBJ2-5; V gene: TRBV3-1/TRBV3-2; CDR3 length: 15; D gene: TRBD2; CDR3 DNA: TGTGCCAGCAGCCACCTAGCGGGGGGGTTAGAGACCCAGTACTTC; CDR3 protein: CASSHLAGGLETQYF
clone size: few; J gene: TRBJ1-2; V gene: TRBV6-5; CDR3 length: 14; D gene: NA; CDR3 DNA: TGTGCCAGCAGTTCATTAGGGACATTTTATGGCTACACCTTC; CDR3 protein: CASSSLGTFYGYTF
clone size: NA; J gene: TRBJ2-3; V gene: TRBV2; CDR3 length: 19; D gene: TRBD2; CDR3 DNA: TGTGCCAGCAGTCAAGAGCCCGAACTAGCGGGGGCCCGCACAGATACGCAGTATTTT; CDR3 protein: CASSQEPELAGARTDTQYF
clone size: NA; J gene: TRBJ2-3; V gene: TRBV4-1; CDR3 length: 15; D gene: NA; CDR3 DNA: TGCGCCAGCAGCCAGGCAGGACTGGGAGGAGATACGCAGTATTTT; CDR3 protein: CASSQAGLGGDTQYF
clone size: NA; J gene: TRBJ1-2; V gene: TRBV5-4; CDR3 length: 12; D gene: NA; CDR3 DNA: TGTGCCAGCAGCTTGACCAGGGGAGGCTACACCTTC; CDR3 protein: CASSLTRGGYTF
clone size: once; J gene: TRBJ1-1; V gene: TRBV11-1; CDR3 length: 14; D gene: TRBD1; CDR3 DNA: TGTGCCAGCAGCCCCCGGACAGGGTGGACTGAAGCTTTCTTT; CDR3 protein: CASSPRTGWTEAFF
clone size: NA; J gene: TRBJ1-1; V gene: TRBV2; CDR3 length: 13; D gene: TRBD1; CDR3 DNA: TGTGCCATACGACAGGGCGGGAACACTGAAGCTTTCTTT; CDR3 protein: CAIRQGGNTEAFF
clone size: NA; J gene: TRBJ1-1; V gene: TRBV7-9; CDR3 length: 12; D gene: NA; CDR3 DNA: TGTGCCAGCAGCCCAGGGTTGGGTGAAGCTTTCTTT; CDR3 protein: CASSPGLGEAFF
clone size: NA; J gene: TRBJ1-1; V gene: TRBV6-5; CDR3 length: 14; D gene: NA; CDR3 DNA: TGTGCCAGCACACGATTGACAGGCGGGACTGAAGCTTTCTTT; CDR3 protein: CASTRLTGGTEAFF
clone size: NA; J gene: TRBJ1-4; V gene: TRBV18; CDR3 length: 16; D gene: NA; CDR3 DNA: TGTGCCAGCTCCCCACGGGGGGGACGCGCAAATGAAAAACTGTTTTTT; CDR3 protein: CASSPRGGRANEKLFF
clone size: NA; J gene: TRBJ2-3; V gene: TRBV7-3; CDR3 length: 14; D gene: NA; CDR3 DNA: TGTGCCAGCAGCCCCTCTAGCGGCACAGATACGCAGTATTTT; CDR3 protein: CASSPSSGTDTQYF
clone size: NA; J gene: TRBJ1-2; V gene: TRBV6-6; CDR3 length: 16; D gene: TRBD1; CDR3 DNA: TGTGCCAGTACCAGGGAGGGACAGGGGGGCAACTATGGCTACACCTTC; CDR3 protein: CASTREGQGGNYGYTF
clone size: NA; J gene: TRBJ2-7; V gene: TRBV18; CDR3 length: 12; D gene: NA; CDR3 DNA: TGTGCCAGCTCACTGTCCGGGGACGAGCAGTACTTC; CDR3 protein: CASSLSGDEQYF
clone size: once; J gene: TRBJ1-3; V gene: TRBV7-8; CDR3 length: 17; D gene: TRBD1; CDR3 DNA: TGTGCCAGCAGCGGAGGGGGCATTACAAGGCCTGGAAACACCATATATTTT; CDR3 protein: CASSGGGITRPGNTIYF